The 22 T cell receptor beta chains listed next were all sequenced from one sample in a study of cytomegalovirus exposure and HLA in healthy donors. PCR used 60 Vbeta primers and 13 Jbeta primers. The table came from immunoSEQ multiplex PCR; TCRdb's copy has only in-frame clones and leaves some out. The sample carries about 120,000 clones, 70% to 90% recorded once. The sample consisted of PBMCs. All receptors come from a man aged 40-50 years in good health and CMV-seronegative.

This chain connects TRBV6-1 to TRBJ1-3, with D uncertain. The CDR3 sequence is 15 residues long. The germline V and J ends were trimmed by 4 bases and 0 bases, with 10 bases remaining between them. Germline-derived CDR1 and CDR2 are MNHNS and SASEGT. The CDR3 DNA sequence: TGTGCCAGCAGTGCCTCGACATTCTCTGGAAACACCATATATTTT. It yields the protein CASSASTFSGNTIYF.

The chain uses TRBV30 and TRBJ2-5; D gene unclear. Judging by the DNA end, TRBJ2-7 fits better; the J call may be wrong. Per the germline V gene, CDR1 is GTSNPN and CDR2 is SVGIG (reference sequence). This CDR3 is built from 13 residues. CDR3 in amino acids: CAWSNRASYEQYF. In nucleotides, the CDR3 is TGTGCCTGGAGTAATAGAGCCTCCTACGAGCAGTACTTC.

The CDR3 loop is CASSGQLNTGELFF. As DNA, the CDR3 is TGTGCCAGCAGCGGACAATTGAACACCGGGGAGCTGTTTTTT. The chain has TRBV9 and TRBJ2-2, with D unresolved. V was cut by 3 bases and J by 1 base, with 7 bases left in between. The germline gives CDR1 SGDLS, CDR2 YYNGEE. The CDR3 covers 14 residues.

The chain has TRBV7-2 and TRBJ2-7; 8 nucleotides agree with TRBD1. V gave up 4 bases and J gave up 5 bases; unmatched junction bases: 7. The CDR3 consists of 14 residues. CDR1 is SGHTA and CDR2 is FQGNSA in the germline V gene. The CDR3 here is CASSSRDRIHEQYF. The CDR3 DNA reads as TGTGCCAGCAGCTCCCGGGACAGGATCCACGAGCAGTACTTC.

The chain is built from TRBV7-9 and TRBJ1-1; possibly TRBD1 for D (6 bases). Germline CDR1 reads SEHNR; CDR2 reads FQNEAQ (reference sequence). Trimming left V 1 base short and J 7 bases short, with 13 bases between. The CDR3 runs 14 residues. This CDR3 reads CASSLVSGADEAFF. CDR3 in DNA: TGTGCCAGCAGCTTAGTTTCAGGGGCTGATGAAGCTTTCTTT.

The V and J genes are TRBV28 and TRBJ2-1; TRBD2 might be the D (6 bases). The V and J ends lost 10 bases and 7 bases respectively, with 11 bases between them. This CDR3 region has 11 residues. From germline, CDR1 is MDHEN and CDR2 SYDVKM. In DNA, the CDR3 is TGTGCCACGGGAGTTCGGAATGAGCAGTTCTTC. As protein: CATGVRNEQFF.

The genes are TRBV28 and TRBJ2-2; TRBD2 aligns across 11 bases. CDR1 is MDHEN, CDR2 SYDVKM, per germline. V lost 7 bases to trimming and J lost 7 bases; unmatched junction nucleotides: 8. The CDR3 extends over 15 amino acids. In nucleotides, the CDR3 is TGTGCCAGCACCCCACTAGCGGGAGTAATCGGGGAGCTGTTTTTT. Translation gives CASTPLAGVIGELFF. Full variable domain (remainder filled in from reference TRBV28 and TRBJ2-2): DVKVTQSSRYLVKRTGEKVFLECVQDMDHENMFWYRQDPGLGLRLIYFSYDVKMKEKGDIPEGYSVSREKKERFSLILESASTNQTSMYLCASTPLAGVIGELFFGEGSRLTVL.

V usage is TRBV6-1 and J usage is TRBJ1-4; 9 nucleotides agree with TRBD1. The CDR3 runs to 18 residues. V gave up 4 bases and J gave up 8 bases; unmatched junction bases: 17. Germline assignment: CDR1 MNHNS and CDR2 SASEGT. The CDR3 bases are TGTGCCAGCAGTGTATTGGGGACAGGGAGTTACGGCGGAGAAAAACTGTTTTTT. Protein product: CASSVLGTGSYGGEKLFF.

This chain uses TRBV27 with TRBJ1-2; maybe TRBD1 (5 bases). The CDR3 length is 14 residues. Trimming pared 4 bases from V and 3 bases from J, leaving 12 bases between. The germline CDR1 and CDR2 sequences are MNHEY and SMNVEV (reference sequence). The CDR3 loop is CASSSKTVDYGYTF. CDR3 nucleotides: TGTGCCAGCAGTTCAAAGACAGTAGACTATGGCTACACCTTC.

The J gene is TRBJ1-2, the V gene TRBV19; D gene ambiguous. Trimming shortened V by 3 bases and J by 2 bases, and 13 bases separated the two germline ends. Per germline, CDR1 LNHDA and CDR2 SQIVND (reference sequence). This CDR3 is built from 15 residues. In nucleotides, the CDR3 is TGTGCCAGTAGTATGACTAGAGGGAGGAACTATGGCTACACCTTC. It encodes CASSMTRGRNYGYTF.

This clone was seen just once. The rearrangement uses TRBV5-5 and TRBJ2-5, with 8 bases aligning to TRBD2. The CDR3 loop spans 17 amino acids. The germline CDR1 and CDR2 sequences are SGHKS and YYEKEE (reference sequence). V lost 0 bases to trimming and J lost 1 base; unmatched junction nucleotides: 8. CDR3 nucleotide sequence: TGTGCCAGCAGCTTGGGGAGCGGGAGCGTATCCCAAGAGACCCAGTACTTC. Its protein product is CASSLGSGSVSQETQYF.

The V and J genes are TRBV7-6 and TRBJ2-5; perhaps TRBD2 as D (5 bases). The CDR3 sequence is 13 residues long. Between the trimmed V and J ends, which lost 2 bases and 4 bases, there was a span of 8 bases. CDR1 and CDR2 (germline): SGHVS, FNYEAQ. CDR3 amino acids: CASSLRGRETQYF. In DNA form, the CDR3 reads TGTGCCAGCAGCTTACGGGGTCGAGAGACCCAGTACTTC.

The chain links TRBV18 to TRBJ1-2; D might be TRBD1 (5 bases). Germline V CDR1 and CDR2: KGHSH, LQKENI. Between the trimmed V and J ends, which lost 0 bases and 7 bases, there was a span of 21 bases. CDR3 length: 17 amino acids. The CDR3 loop reads CASSPPAGAGTLGGYTF. In nucleotides, the CDR3 is TGTGCCAGCTCACCACCGGCTGGCGCGGGGACTCTGGGTGGCTACACCTTC.

This clone was observed a single time. V is TRBV18 and J is TRBJ2-1, with 8 bases fitting TRBD1. Germline assignment: CDR1 KGHSH and CDR2 LQKENI. The CDR3 loop spans 15 amino acids. With V trimmed by 3 bases and J by 8 bases, 9 bases remained unmatched. The CDR3 region has the DNA TGTGCCAGCTCACCCAATGGACAGGGAACGGATGAGCAGTTCTTC. Protein sequence: CASSPNGQGTDEQFF.

There are a few counts of this clone. This chain joins TRBV30 and TRBJ1-2; 9 nucleotides agree with TRBD1. Germline CDR1 and CDR2: GTSNPN and SVGIG (reference sequence). Trimming removed 2 bases from V and 8 bases from J; junction bases left unmatched: 12. This CDR3 has 15 amino acids. CDR3 loop: CAWSYTGGAGEGYTF. CDR3 DNA: TGTGCCTGGAGTTACACAGGGGGCGCGGGAGAGGGCTACACCTTC.

This rearrangement joins TRBV4-2 to TRBJ2-2; the D is unclear. The CDR3 is made up of 16 amino acids. Germline loops: CDR1 LGHNA, CDR2 YNFKEQ. Trimming shortened V by 0 bases and J by 2 bases, and 10 bases separated the two germline ends. CDR3: CASSQDGIFNTGELFF. The CDR3 DNA is TGTGCCAGCAGCCAAGACGGTATTTTCAACACCGGGGAGCTGTTTTTT.

This clone was found a few times. The DNA for the CDR3 is TGTGCCAGCAGCCGGACTAGCGGAAACAATGAGCAGTTCTTC. Its translation: CASSRTSGNNEQFF. The chain joins TRBV9 to TRBJ2-1, with TRBD2 matching 10 bases. Germline-derived CDR1 and CDR2 are SGDLS and YYNGEE. The ends lost 4 bases at V and 5 bases at J; junction bases unmatched: 3. The CDR3 sequence is 14 residues long.

The CDR3 sequence: CASSFNRQETQYF. CDR3 bases: TGTGCCAGCAGCTTTAACAGGCAAGAGACCCAGTACTTC. The chain couples TRBV7-3 to TRBJ2-5; maybe TRBD1 (5 bases). Germline V gene data show CDR1 as SGHTA and CDR2 as FQGTGA. This CDR3 contains 13 residues. V lost 3 bases and J 2 bases, leaving 7 bases between the germline ends.

This chain connects TRBV7-2 to TRBJ1-1, with no clear D. Trimming took off 3 bases at V and 1 base at J, with 12 bases between the two ends. The CDR3 runs to 15 residues. CDR1 and CDR2 from the germline V gene are SGHTA and FQGNSA. Written as DNA, the CDR3 is TGTGCCAGCAGCTTTTCGGCAGGAGGGAACACTGAAGCTTTCTTT. Amino acids: CASSFSAGGNTEAFF.

This clone was seen a few times. The rearrangement uses TRBV4-2 and TRBJ1-5; 9 bases are shared with TRBD1. Per germline, CDR1 LGHNA and CDR2 YNFKEQ. Trimming at V came to 1 base and at J to 3 bases, leaving 1 base not matched to a gene. The CDR3 contains 15 residues. The CDR3 here is CASSQGQGDNQPQHF. Here the CDR3 DNA reads TGTGCCAGCAGCCAAGGACAGGGGGACAATCAGCCCCAGCATTTT.

This rearrangement joins TRBV28 to TRBJ2-7; D uncertain. Germline CDR1 and CDR2: MDHEN and SYDVKM. CDR3 length: 15 residues. V was pared by 6 bases and J by 2 bases, with 17 bases between. Here the CDR3 reads CASRAPLGGAYEQYF. The CDR3 DNA follows: TGTGCCAGCAGGGCCCCTCTCGGCGGAGCCTACGAGCAGTACTTC.

In this sample, this clone turned up a few times. Other DNA sequences in this sample translate to the same CDR3. The rearrangement joins TRBV19 to TRBJ1-5; no clear D gene. Germline V gene sequence: CDR1 LNHDA, CDR2 SQIVND (reference sequence). Trimming took off 2 bases at V and 3 bases at J, with 5 bases between the two ends. This CDR3 has 13 residues. CDR3 in amino acids: CASSITYNQPQHF. CDR3 DNA: TGTGCCAGTAGTATAACCTACAATCAGCCCCAGCATTTT.